This is a list of T cell receptor beta chains from one sample in a study of blood T cell repertoires in COVID-19. Profiling relied on immunoSEQ multiplex PCR, and the TCRdb table lists in-frame clones only, not all of them. The table lists 110,000 to 150,000 clones, 84% of them singletons. The material sequenced was PBMCs or T cells enriched from blood (not recorded which). Receptors were obtained from a woman aged 18-29 years who had been exposed to COVID-19. Each CDR3 is given with its conserved first and last residue. A D gene is named only where the DNA matches it firmly. Clone sizes are given selectively: once, few, many, or a class where the clone is expanded.

d_gene,abundance,v_gene,j_gene,CDR3aa,CDR3nt
TRBD2,NA,TRBV6-6,TRBJ2-2,CASSRTTSGSNTGELFF,TGTGCCAGCAGCCGAACGACTAGCGGGAGTAACACCGGGGAGCTGTTTTTT
NA,NA,TRBV28,TRBJ1-5,CASLLHSNQPQHF,TGTGCCAGCTTACTCCATAGCAATCAGCCCCAGCATTTT
TRBD2,NA,TRBV2,TRBJ2-7,CASSEPSGIVFNEQYF,TGTGCCAGCAGTGAACCTAGCGGGATCGTTTTCAACGAGCAGTACTTC
NA,NA,TRBV5-1,TRBJ2-7,CASSPPAREFEQYF,TGCGCCAGCAGCCCCCCCGCGCGCGAGTTCGAGCAGTACTTC
NA,NA,TRBV5-1,TRBJ2-1,CASSYGQLLYNEQFF,TGCGCCAGCAGCTATGGACAGCTGCTTTACAATGAGCAGTTCTTC
TRBD2,once,TRBV9,TRBJ2-7,CASSATSGNYEQYF,TGTGCCAGCAGCGCCACTAGCGGGAACTACGAGCAGTACTTC
NA,few,TRBV6-2/TRBV6-3,TRBJ2-5,CASSHGPEAETQYF,TGTGCCAGCAGCCACGGTCCGGAGGCAGAGACCCAGTACTTC
TRBD2,NA,TRBV19,TRBJ2-7,CASLAGGSEQYF,TGTGCCAGCCTAGCGGGAGGGTCTGAGCAGTACTTC
NA,once,TRBV7-2,TRBJ1-2,CASSLLQGPPNGYTF,TGTGCCAGCAGCTTACTTCAGGGCCCCCCCAATGGCTACACCTTC
NA,NA,TRBV12-3/TRBV12-4,TRBJ1-2,CASSLAGSYTF,TGTGCCAGCAGTTTGGCCGGGAGCTACACCTTC
NA,NA,TRBV4-1,TRBJ1-5,CASSHLQSGKSNQPQHF,TGCGCCAGCAGCCATTTACAAAGCGGGAAAAGCAATCAGCCCCAGCATTTT